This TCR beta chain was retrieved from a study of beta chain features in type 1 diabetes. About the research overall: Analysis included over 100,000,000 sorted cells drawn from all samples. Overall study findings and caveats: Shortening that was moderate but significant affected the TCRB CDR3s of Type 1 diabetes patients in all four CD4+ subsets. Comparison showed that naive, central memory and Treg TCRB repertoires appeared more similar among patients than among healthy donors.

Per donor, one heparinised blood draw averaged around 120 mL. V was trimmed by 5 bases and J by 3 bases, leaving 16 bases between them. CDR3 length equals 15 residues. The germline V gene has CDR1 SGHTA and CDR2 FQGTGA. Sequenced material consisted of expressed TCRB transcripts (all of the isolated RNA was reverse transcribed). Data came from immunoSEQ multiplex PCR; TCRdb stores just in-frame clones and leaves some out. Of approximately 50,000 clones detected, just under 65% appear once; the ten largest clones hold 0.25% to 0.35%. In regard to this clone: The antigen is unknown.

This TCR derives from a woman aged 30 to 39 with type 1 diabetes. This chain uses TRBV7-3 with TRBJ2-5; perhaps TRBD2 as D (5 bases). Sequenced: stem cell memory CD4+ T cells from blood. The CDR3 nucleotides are TGTGCCAGCAGCCTACTCGGGATTGCTGAAGAGACCCAGTACTTC. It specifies CASSLLGIAEETQYF.